A selection of T cell receptor beta chains follows, all from one sample in a study of cytomegalovirus exposure and HLA in healthy donors. Method: immunoSEQ multiplex PCR; TCRdb's copy keeps in-frame clones and lacks some. Here the sample spans some 110,000 clones, 76% being singletons. The sample was PBMCs. These receptors were obtained from a man between 40 and 49 years old in good health and CMV-seropositive. The CDR3 runs from the conserved cysteine through the conserved F or W. D genes are given only for firm matches. Expanded clones get a size class; other rows say once, few or many, or leave the size out.

CDR3	DNA	size	J	V	D
CASSPVIAGPLYNEQFF	TGTGCCAGCAGTCCCGTTATAGCGGGCCCCCTTTACAATGAGCAGTTCTTC	-	TRBJ2-1	TRBV27	TRBD2
CASSAGGLSTDTQYF	TGTGCCAGCAGTGCGGGGGGGCTTAGCACAGATACGCAGTATTTT	-	TRBJ2-3	TRBV6-1	TRBD2
CASTLLDGKFF	TGTGCCAGCACGCTACTAGATGGTAAGTTCTTC	-	TRBJ2-1	TRBV6-4	-
CSAAQGSNMGYTF	TGCAGCGCCGCCCAGGGGTCCAATATGGGCTACACCTTC	once	TRBJ1-2	TRBV29-1	-
CASSQGGLDTGELFF	TGTGCCAGCAGCCAAGGGGGACTAGACACCGGGGAGCTGTTTTTT	-	TRBJ2-2	TRBV5-6	TRBD2
CASRLARVF	TGTGCAAGTCGCTTAGCACGGGTTTTT	-	TRBJ1-3	TRBV12-2	-
CASSPVPTVLYGYTF	TGTGCCAGCAGTCCCGTTCCGACAGTTCTCTATGGCTACACCTTC	-	TRBJ1-2	TRBV27	-
CASSYADSWGEAFF	TGTGCCAGCAGTTACGCGGACAGTTGGGGTGAAGCTTTCTTT	once	TRBJ1-1	TRBV6-5	-
CASSGGLYEKLFF	TGTGCCAGCAGTGGCGGTTTATATGAAAAACTGTTTTTT	-	TRBJ1-4	TRBV2	-
CASSVVGGREANTGELFF	TGTGCCAGCAGCGTAGTCGGCGGGAGGGAGGCGAACACCGGGGAGCTGTTTTTT	once	TRBJ2-2	TRBV9	TRBD2
CASSQPTGGRGYTF	TGCGCCAGCAGCCAACCCACAGGGGGCCGTGGCTACACCTTC	-	TRBJ1-2	TRBV4-1	TRBD1
CATSRASGSYAGELFF	TGTGCCACCAGCAGAGCTAGCGGGAGTTACGCCGGGGAGCTGTTTTTT	-	TRBJ2-2	TRBV15	TRBD2
CAWYSTGPESTDTQYF	TGTGCCTGGTACAGCACAGGGCCGGAAAGCACAGATACGCAGTATTTT	-	TRBJ2-3	TRBV30	-
CASSGGGQGSTDTQYF	TGCGCCAGCAGTGGGGGCGGACAGGGAAGCACAGATACGCAGTATTTT	-	TRBJ2-3	TRBV10-1	TRBD1
CASSPGGDTSTDTQYF	TGTGCCAGCTCACCGGGAGGGGACACCAGCACAGATACGCAGTATTTT	-	TRBJ2-3	TRBV18	-
CAWSGGLTSNQPQHF	TGTGCCTGGAGTGGGGGACTGACTAGCAATCAGCCCCAGCATTTT	-	TRBJ1-5	TRBV30	-
CASSPTSGLDEQYF	TGTGCCAGCAGCCCGACTAGCGGGCTAGATGAGCAGTACTTC	-	TRBJ2-7	TRBV7-9	TRBD2
CTSGSGRGYGYTF	TGTACCAGCGGTTCAGGTCGGGGGTATGGCTACACCTTC	-	TRBJ1-2	TRBV9	-
CASSSAEVGRDPYGYTF	TGTGCCAGCAGCAGCGCCGAGGTAGGTCGGGATCCCTATGGCTACACCTTC	-	TRBJ1-2	TRBV21-1	-
CASSSSGTGNYGYTF	TGTGCCAGCAGCTCATCCGGGACAGGGAACTATGGCTACACCTTC	-	TRBJ1-2	TRBV7-9	TRBD1
CASSIRVNNEQFF	TGTGCCAGTAGTATACGAGTGAACAATGAGCAGTTCTTC	once	TRBJ2-1	TRBV19	-
CASSLNTGTGNTIYF	TGTGCCAGCAGCTTAAATACAGGGACTGGAAACACCATATATTTT	-	TRBJ1-3	TRBV7-2	-
CASSQGITGATYTEAFF	TGCGCCAGCAGCCAGGGGATAACAGGAGCTACGTACACTGAAGCTTTCTTT	once	TRBJ1-1	TRBV4-1	-
CASSIRSRGTDTQYF	TGTGCCAGTAGTATAAGAAGTCGGGGCACAGATACGCAGTATTTT	-	TRBJ2-3	TRBV19	-
CASSPTGVTGELFF	TGTGCCAGCTCCCCGACAGGGGTCACCGGGGAGCTGTTTTTT	few	TRBJ2-2	TRBV2	TRBD1
CASSSGTGSLRGTDTQYF	TGTGCCAGCAGCTCCGGGACAGGGTCTTTAAGAGGCACAGATACGCAGTATTTT	few	TRBJ2-3	TRBV27	TRBD1
CASSLSKGGYGYTF	TGTGCCAGCAGTTTATCTAAAGGGGGTTATGGCTACACCTTC	-	TRBJ1-2	TRBV27	-
CASSWNRDNQPQHF	TGTGCCAGCAGCTGGAACAGGGACAATCAGCCCCAGCATTTT	-	TRBJ1-5	TRBV5-6	-
CASSLGGGGTDTQYF	TGTGCCAGCAGCTTGGGAGGCGGGGGCACAGATACGCAGTATTTT	-	TRBJ2-3	TRBV7-2	-
CASSQAPRTGGVGGYNEQFF	TGCGCCAGCAGCCAAGCCCCCCGGACAGGGGGTGTGGGAGGCTACAATGAGCAGTTCTTC	-	TRBJ2-1	TRBV4-3	TRBD1
CASSPRTGGWTEAFF	TGTGCCAGTAGTCCAAGGACAGGGGGCTGGACTGAAGCTTTCTTT	-	TRBJ1-1	TRBV19	TRBD1
CAWEREINEQFF	TGTGCCTGGGAGCGGGAGATCAATGAGCAGTTCTTC	once	TRBJ2-1	TRBV30	TRBD2
CASSVGLAGDNNEQFF	TGTGCCAGTAGTGTTGGACTAGCGGGGGATAACAATGAGCAGTTCTTC	-	TRBJ2-1	TRBV19	TRBD2
CASTRQGSNQPQHF	TGTGCCAGCACTCGGCAGGGGAGCAATCAGCCCCAGCATTTT	-	TRBJ1-5	TRBV6-6	-
CASSRGQGSGELFF	TGTGCCAGCTCACGGGGCCAGGGTTCCGGGGAGCTGTTTTTT	-	TRBJ2-2	TRBV18	-
CASSITGQATSTF	TGTGCCAGTAGTATTACCGGACAGGCGACGAGTACCTTC	-	TRBJ1-2	TRBV19	TRBD1
CASSLGVQASSQYF	TGTGCCAGCAGCTTAGGGGTTCAGGCTTCGTCCCAGTACTTC	-	TRBJ2-5	TRBV7-9	-
CSVQGTINQPQHF	TGCAGCGTCCAGGGGACAATCAATCAGCCCCAGCATTTT	-	TRBJ1-5	TRBV29-1	-